This is a list of T cell receptor beta chains from one sample in a study of control samples from healthy donors and cancer patients. Some clones are missing from TCRdb's copy, which holds only in-frame ones; the method was immunoSEQ multiplex PCR. The sample shows about 79,000 clones, roughly 93% of them seen only once. The sequencing sample was made of PBMCs. Source of these receptors: a woman between 40 and 55 years old with lung cancer. The CDR3 runs from the conserved cysteine through the conserved F or W. D genes are given only for firm matches.

J gene: TRBJ2-7; D gene: -; V gene: TRBV27; CDR3 protein: CASNHDSSYEQYF
J gene: TRBJ2-1; D gene: TRBD1; V gene: TRBV6-2/TRBV6-3; CDR3 protein: CASSRRDRGREQFF
J gene: TRBJ1-2; D gene: TRBD1; V gene: TRBV11-2; CDR3 protein: CASSQLTGKNYGYTF
J gene: TRBJ2-5; D gene: TRBD2; V gene: TRBV28; CDR3 protein: CASRLAGGDAKTQYF
J gene: TRBJ2-1; D gene: TRBD2; V gene: TRBV13; CDR3 protein: CASSRGLAGGRKDNEQFF
J gene: TRBJ1-3; D gene: TRBD1; V gene: TRBV2; CDR3 protein: CASSERQGKGNTIYF
J gene: TRBJ1-1; D gene: -; V gene: TRBV28; CDR3 protein: CASSSDRAVNTEAFF
J gene: TRBJ1-5; D gene: -; V gene: TRBV7-9; CDR3 protein: CASSPSNQPQHF
J gene: TRBJ2-3; D gene: TRBD1; V gene: TRBV5-1; CDR3 protein: CASRTGQGPSTDTQYF
J gene: TRBJ1-2; D gene: -; V gene: TRBV12-3/TRBV12-4; CDR3 protein: CASSETSSGGYTF
J gene: TRBJ1-1; D gene: -; V gene: TRBV11-2; CDR3 protein: CASSLDATFGTEAFF
J gene: TRBJ2-2; D gene: -; V gene: TRBV29-1; CDR3 protein: CSVTAGPGELFF
J gene: TRBJ2-2; D gene: TRBD1; V gene: TRBV19; CDR3 protein: CASKQGSGELFF
J gene: TRBJ1-5; D gene: TRBD1; V gene: TRBV29-1; CDR3 protein: CSASYGTGGYNQPQHF
J gene: TRBJ1-3; D gene: -; V gene: TRBV11-2; CDR3 protein: CASSLTGSSGNTIYF
J gene: TRBJ1-1; D gene: TRBD1; V gene: TRBV18; CDR3 protein: CASSPRVGDRRPHTEAFF
J gene: TRBJ1-2; D gene: TRBD1; V gene: TRBV6-5; CDR3 protein: CASHQGQSSRYGYTF
J gene: TRBJ1-4; D gene: -; V gene: TRBV4-2; CDR3 protein: CASSQAFITGALKLFF
J gene: TRBJ2-7; D gene: -; V gene: TRBV4-1; CDR3 protein: CASSHGSGAGHEQYF
J gene: TRBJ2-2; D gene: -; V gene: TRBV2; CDR3 protein: CASTKQGLRNTGELFF
J gene: TRBJ1-2; D gene: -; V gene: TRBV28; CDR3 protein: CASSLPLENVGVTRGYTF
J gene: TRBJ1-5; D gene: -; V gene: TRBV2; CDR3 protein: CASSERQSNQPQHF
J gene: TRBJ1-1; D gene: -; V gene: TRBV7-9; CDR3 protein: CASSFSPVENTEAFF
J gene: TRBJ2-1; D gene: TRBD2; V gene: TRBV6-2/TRBV6-3; CDR3 protein: CASSKSGGNEQFF
J gene: TRBJ2-5; D gene: TRBD1; V gene: TRBV5-4; CDR3 protein: CASSFGAPDRKKSETQYF
J gene: TRBJ1-1; D gene: -; V gene: TRBV5-6; CDR3 protein: CASSSRWGAAFF
J gene: TRBJ1-2; D gene: -; V gene: TRBV5-6; CDR3 protein: CASSSLRHRSAVNHGYTF
J gene: TRBJ1-5; D gene: -; V gene: TRBV12-5; CDR3 protein: CASGMRPAVGDNQPQHF
J gene: TRBJ2-3; D gene: -; V gene: TRBV11-3; CDR3 protein: CASSLHQTDTDTQYF
J gene: TRBJ1-2; D gene: -; V gene: TRBV24-1; CDR3 protein: CATSEGTNYGYTF
J gene: TRBJ2-1; D gene: TRBD1; V gene: TRBV15; CDR3 protein: CATSDRGGYNEQFF
J gene: TRBJ1-1; D gene: -; V gene: TRBV3-1/TRBV3-2; CDR3 protein: CASSQAHLNTEAFF
J gene: TRBJ1-3; D gene: -; V gene: TRBV29-1; CDR3 protein: CSVEVAGNTIYF
J gene: TRBJ2-7; D gene: -; V gene: TRBV3-1/TRBV3-2; CDR3 protein: CASSQDSNLYEQYF
J gene: TRBJ1-6; D gene: -; V gene: TRBV4-1; CDR3 protein: CASSQEGGERPYNSPLHF
J gene: TRBJ1-5; D gene: -; V gene: TRBV30; CDR3 protein: CAWSQQAESPQHF
J gene: TRBJ1-3; D gene: -; V gene: TRBV19; CDR3 protein: CASSMDGTSGNTIYF
J gene: TRBJ1-2; D gene: -; V gene: TRBV9; CDR3 protein: CASSVTGNYGYTF
J gene: TRBJ1-4; D gene: TRBD1; V gene: TRBV6-5; CDR3 protein: CASLTGGINEKLFF
J gene: TRBJ1-5; D gene: TRBD1; V gene: TRBV5-6; CDR3 protein: CASSDGRTGSNQPQHF
J gene: TRBJ1-5; D gene: -; V gene: TRBV2; CDR3 protein: CASSDRGVDQPQHF
J gene: TRBJ1-3; D gene: -; V gene: TRBV7-9; CDR3 protein: CASSLGLISGNTIYF
J gene: TRBJ1-5; D gene: TRBD1; V gene: TRBV5-1; CDR3 protein: CASSLDRDHGPQHF
J gene: TRBJ1-1; D gene: -; V gene: TRBV18; CDR3 protein: CASSPILNTEAFF
J gene: TRBJ2-5; D gene: -; V gene: TRBV9; CDR3 protein: CASSVDLPGETQYF
J gene: TRBJ1-6; D gene: -; V gene: TRBV7-8; CDR3 protein: CASSLGGRRSYNSPLHF
J gene: TRBJ1-6; D gene: -; V gene: TRBV3-1/TRBV3-2; CDR3 protein: CASSQGAAGASSYNSPLHF
J gene: TRBJ1-1; D gene: -; V gene: TRBV2; CDR3 protein: CASNGKMNTEAFF
J gene: TRBJ1-2; D gene: TRBD1; V gene: TRBV5-4; CDR3 protein: CASSAGQGTNYGYTF
J gene: TRBJ1-3; D gene: -; V gene: TRBV18; CDR3 protein: CASSLYGPPDIGDTIYF
J gene: TRBJ1-1; D gene: -; V gene: TRBV19; CDR3 protein: CASSIAGTIVSGVNTEAFF
J gene: TRBJ1-6; D gene: -; V gene: TRBV10-2; CDR3 protein: CASSSTNSPLHF
J gene: TRBJ1-1; D gene: TRBD1; V gene: TRBV7-9; CDR3 protein: CASIDPVPGGREAFF
J gene: TRBJ2-3; D gene: -; V gene: TRBV27; CDR3 protein: CASSLGDTQYF